Below, one T cell receptor beta chain is given with its context. The antigen is not known. Sequencing used immunoSEQ multiplex PCR; TCRdb keeps in-frame clones, though not all of them. Of approximately 89,000 clones in the sample, around nine tenths are singletons; the top ten hold 3.5% to 5%. The data originate from a study of T cell responses to AZD1222 COVID-19 vaccine. Study outcomes and limitations: No repertoire was sampled before or during the peak T cell response, only after it. A reported finding is that nearly half of spike-specific TCRs target unmutated variant regions. Baseline antibody screening turned up just 6 or 7 seropositive AZD1222 recipients. Clonal diversity may have been underestimated, and the donors were mostly white British, with more females than males.

The TCR was taken from an adult in good health. Sequenced material: peripheral blood, taken on day 0 of MenACWY control vaccination.

The CDR3 sequence: CASSEEVQGLRLGSYNSPLHF. The DNA of the CDR3 is TGTGCCAGCAGCGAGGAGGTTCAGGGGCTGAGACTCGGCTCCTATAATTCACCCCTCCACTTT. The chain recombines TRBV6-6 with TRBJ1-6; TRBD1 might be the D (6 bases). This CDR3 has 21 residues. V was cut by 6 bases and J by 0 bases, with 27 bases left in between. Germline-derived CDR1 and CDR2 are MNHNY and SVGAGI (reference sequence).